These 16 T cell receptor beta chains share one sample of origin, sequenced in a study of regulatory T cells in long-lasting Graves disease. Relying on iRepertoire HTBI primers and Arm-PCR of CDR3 regions, the team built TCR beta libraries. TCRdb passed the multiplex PCR reads through MiXCR, listing each CDR3 protein once. The profile shows about half a million distinct CDR3 sequences, 12% of them singletons. The time point was: newly diagnosed GD, antithyroid drugs for less than 3 months. Following extraction of RNA from PBMCs, that RNA was used to make the TCR library. The sample was also linked to a second study, of T cells in Graves' hyperthyroidism and ophthalmopathy.

The sample consisted of peripheral blood mononuclear cells (PBMCs), taken at new diagnosis, from a patient treated with antithyroid drugs. The receptors were sampled from a woman aged 30 to 39 with Graves disease.

The V call is TRBV5-6, the J call TRBJ1-2; D is possibly TRBD1 (5 bases). The CDR3 has 12 amino acids. The V gene's germline CDR1 is SGHDT and CDR2 YYEEEE. V lost 2 bases and J 8 bases, leaving 10 bases between the germline ends. The CDR3: CASSFVRVGYTF. The CDR3 DNA reads TGTGCCAGCAGCTTTGTCAGGGTCGGCTACACCTTC.

This clonotype was seen many times. The chain recombines TRBV20-1 with TRBJ2-1; 9 nucleotides agree with TRBD2. CDR3 length: 14 residues. V was pared by 4 bases and J by 1 base, with 2 bases of the junction left unmatched. Germline V gene data show CDR1 as DFQATT and CDR2 as SNEGSKA (reference sequence). CDR3 DNA: TGCAGTGCTACTAGCGGGATGTCCTACAATGAGCAGTTCTTC. Translation gives CSATSGMSYNEQFF.

This chain links TRBV12-3 or TRBV12-4 with TRBJ2-7, with D maybe TRBD2 (6 bases). V gave up 7 bases and J gave up 2 bases, with 15 bases separating them. CDR3 length equals 14 residues. For the CDR3, the DNA is TGTGCCAGCACCCCGGGACTGAACGCCTACGAGCAGTACTTC. This codes for CASTPGLNAYEQYF.

The chain uses TRBV24-1 and TRBJ1-1, with 10 nucleotides matching TRBD1. This CDR3 is built from 15 residues. CDR1 and CDR2 from the germline V gene are KGHDR and SFDVKD. V dropped 6 bases and J dropped 2; count of bases not matched to a gene: 5. CDR3 sequence: CATSSETGGNTEAFF. The CDR3 DNA reads TGTGCCACCAGTAGTGAGACAGGGGGCAACACTGAAGCTTTCTTT.

The sample holds many counts of this clonotype. Here the CDR3 reads CASSLQGQGYEQYF. CDR3 DNA: TGTGCCAGCAGCTTACAGGGACAGGGTTACGAGCAGTACTTC. The chain couples TRBV13 to TRBJ2-7; 9 bases match TRBD1. V lost 2 bases to trimming and J lost 4 bases; unmatched junction nucleotides: 3. Germline-derived CDR1 and CDR2 are PRHDT and FYEKMQ (reference sequence). The CDR3 covers 14 residues.

This clonotype was detected ten times or more. The CDR3 coding sequence is TGTGCCAGCAGTGATAGGTTAGGGGGGAGCACAGATACGCAGTATTTT. Translating gives CASSDRLGGSTDTQYF. This chain uses TRBV6-1 with TRBJ2-3; D is perhaps TRBD1 or TRBD2 (6 bases each). There are 16 residues in the CDR3. The germline gives CDR1 MNHNS, CDR2 SASEGT. Trimming cost V 3 bases and J 0 bases, with 13 bases left between them.

This clonotype was detected many times. DNA of the CDR3: TGTGCCAGCAGCTTAAGGACAGTCGGGGATCCCTACGAGCAGTACTTC. It is translated as CASSLRTVGDPYEQYF. The chain links TRBV11-2 to TRBJ2-7; weak D call: TRBD1 (6 bases). Looked up from germline, CDR1 is SGHAT and CDR2 is FQNNGV. The CDR3 totals 16 residues. Trimming took 2 bases from V and 2 from J, leaving 16 bases between them.

CDR3: CASSPVPSGANVLTF. CDR3 nucleotide sequence: TGCGCCAGCAGCCCGGTCCCCTCTGGGGCCAACGTCCTGACTTTC. The chain combines TRBV4-1 with TRBJ2-6; no definite D call. This CDR3 contains 15 residues. Trimming took off 4 bases at V and 0 bases at J, with 7 bases between the two ends. Germline CDR1 and CDR2: MGHRA and YSYEKL.

V and J are TRBV3-1 and TRBJ2-2, with D unclear. CDR1 LGHDT and CDR2 YNNKEL come from the germline V gene (reference sequence). This CDR3 has 18 amino acids. V lost 4 bases and J lost 0, with 18 bases in between. CDR3 bases: TGTGCCAGCAGCCTCCCCCCACCTCCGTATCCGAACACCGGGGAGCTGTTTTTT. It translates to CASSLPPPPYPNTGELFF.

In regard to this clonotype: A much larger clone sits a single nucleotide away, making a read error possible. This CDR3 is missing its conserved last phenylalanine or tryptophan, likely due to a read error. V gene TRBV5-8 combines with J gene TRBJ2-5, with 13 nucleotides matching TRBD2. The CDR3 has 16 residues. The ends lost 6 bases at V and 4 bases at J; junction bases unmatched: 9. Germline V gene lookup returns CDR1 SGHTS and CDR2 YDEGEE. As DNA, the CDR3 is TGTGCCAGCACCATACTAGCGGGAGGGCCTCCAGAGACCCAGTACCTC. Protein sequence: CASTILAGGPPETQYL.

This clonotype was counted many times. The chain carries TRBV2 and TRBJ2-7, with 8 bases lining up with TRBD1. Germline V gives CDR1 SNHLY, CDR2 FYNNEI. V was clipped by 11 bases and J by 3 bases; unmatched bases: 3. The CDR3 is 11 amino acids. The CDR3 region has the DNA TGTGCCGGCGGGACAGGCTACGAGCAGTACTTC. Translating gives CAGGTGYEQYF.

This clonotype was recorded at least ten times. The V call is TRBV19, the J call TRBJ1-1, with TRBD1 matching 8 bases. The V gene's germline CDR1 is LNHDA and CDR2 SQIVND (reference sequence). The CDR3 loop spans 14 amino acids. Unmatched junction bases numbered 1, after V lost 3 bases and J lost 1 base. CDR3 protein: CASSMTGANTEAFF. CDR3 sequence (DNA): TGTGCCAGTAGTATGACAGGGGCGAACACTGAAGCTTTCTTT.

The table lists this clonotype with many counts. The J gene is TRBJ2-3, the V gene TRBV29-1, with D uncertain. With 5 bases removed from V and 2 bases from J, the gap between germline ends came to 11 bases. The length of the CDR3 is 13 residues. CDR1 SQVTM and CDR2 ANQGSEA come from the germline V gene. CDR3 bases: TGCAGCGTTCACCGGAGAGACACAGATACGCAGTATTTT. Translated, it gives CSVHRRDTDTQYF.

The table lists this clonotype with many counts. The gene calls are TRBV6-1 and TRBJ1-6; possibly TRBD1 for D (5 bases). Germline V gene lookup returns CDR1 MNHNS and CDR2 SASEGT. CDR3 length: 14 amino acids. Between the trimmed V and J ends, which lost 4 bases and 5 bases, there was a span of 9 bases. CDR3 in DNA: TGTGCCAGCAGTGGACAGCCCAATAATTCACCCCTCCACTTT. This sequence encodes CASSGQPNNSPLHF.

This clonotype was observed at least ten times. V gene TRBV2 combines with J gene TRBJ2-1, with D tentatively TRBD2 (5 bases). Germline V gives CDR1 SNHLY, CDR2 FYNNEI. This CDR3 comprises 13 residues. Trimming took off 5 bases at V and 4 bases at J, with 9 bases between the two ends. The CDR3 here is CASSLSGYNEQFF. DNA of the CDR3: TGTGCCAGCAGTCTGAGCGGTTACAATGAGCAGTTCTTC.

This sequence joins TRBV10-3 and TRBJ2-3, with a weak D call TRBD1 (5 bases). V was trimmed by 8 bases and J by 2 bases, leaving 8 bases between them. The CDR3 extends over 12 amino acids. The germline CDR1 and CDR2 sequences are ENHRY and SYGVKD. The CDR3 DNA reads TGTGCCATCGCCAGGGACACAGATACGCAGTATTTT. It encodes CAIARDTDTQYF.